The TCR beta chain under discussion was sequenced for a study of T cell repertoires in cytomegalovirus infection. Study context: Through public TCR beta signatures, both CMV infection and matching HLA type were indicated. Study results and limitations: Predominance within the ex vivo response was attributable to HLA-C-restricted CMV-specific TCR beta clonotypes. CMV carriers with the relevant HLA were identified by cumulative public TCR beta family frequency.

CDR3 length: 18 amino acids. Germline CDR1 and CDR2: SGHVS and FQNEAQ. V dropped 5 bases and J dropped 5 bases, with 24 bases sitting between them. In its sample, this clonotype was seen many times. Its antigen is unknown. TCRdb reprocessed the reads via MiXCR and lists one record per CDR3 protein. Of hundreds of thousands of distinct CDR3 sequences in the sample, 20% to 30% are singletons; the top ten hold 7.5% to 9%. This sequence was found in a human donor in good health (CMV status not recorded). Some clones in this sample may be carry-over from other donors' samples. This chain links TRBV7-8 with TRBJ2-2; tentatively, D is TRBD2 (7 bases). Sequencing used CD8+ T cells from PBMCs. DNA of the CDR3: TGTGCCAGCAGCGGAGAAGGGACAACTCCTAGCGGAACCGGGGAGCTGTTTTTT. Translation: CASSGEGTTPSGTGELFF.